Given below is one T cell receptor (beta chain) in context. Germline loops: CDR1 KGHDR, CDR2 SFDVKD. Trimming removed 5 bases from V and 4 bases from J, with 11 bases in between. The CDR3 is 13 residues long. These data are taken from a study of CD8 T cells in Susac syndrome. Random hexamers served to reverse transcribe about 0.45 to 1 ug RNA. An immunoSEQ multiplex PCR generated amplified TCR beta CDR3 products spanning 54 Vbeta and 13 Jbeta. TCRdb recomputed calls from the immunoSEQ multiplex PCR reads with MiXCR, one row per CDR3 protein. The table includes about 130,000 distinct CDR3 sequences, around 90% detected once.

This rearrangement joins TRBV24-1 to TRBJ2-7; D tentatively reads TRBD1 or TRBD2 (5 bases each). The sample consisted of CD8+ T cells from PBMCs. The receptor was derived from a human donor with multiple sclerosis. DNA for the CDR3: TGTGCCACCAGTGCCTGGGGGTCTTACGAGCAGTACTTC. Translated: CATSAWGSYEQYF.